This TCR beta chain was profiled in a study of tumor-infiltrating lymphocytes in primary liver carcinoma (dated by TCRdb to 2017 to 2019). About the full investigation: Surgical resection was performed in China between late 2015 and early 2016 on 5 or 6 patients with histopathologically diagnosed primary liver carcinoma. Repertoires from technical replicates were highly reproducible, with mean shared-clone rates approximately 0.92 and correlation coefficients above 0.95. The five patients, three men and two women aged 30 to 69 years, had hepatocellular carcinoma (four) or combined HCC and intrahepatic cholangiocarcinoma (one). TCRbeta repertoire sequencing, expression microarrays and whole-exome sequencing were combined in the study across five regions of each liver tumor, with adjacent normal tissue and blood also included. Each sample produced roughly 3.65 to 7.13 million productive TCRbeta reads, and read depth showed no significant difference between tissue types. A total of approximately 35 specimens from 5 patients, comprising approximately 25 tumor regions, 5 adjacent noncancerous liver tissues and 5 peripheral blood samples, were covered by TCRbeta repertoire sequencing. Tumors of the five patients were stage T1-T3 N0M0 with maximum diameters of roughly 4.2 to 10 cm.

The paper as a whole reports these results and caveats: Bulk unsorted samples precluded comparing CD4+ and CD8+ T cell repertoires. Consistent with antigen-driven expansion, pairs of tumor regions showed higher repertoire overlap (mean roughly 36%) than either tumor-adjacent pairs (around 17%) or tumor-blood pairs (roughly 15%). Compared with blood, tumors had a significantly larger share of the repertoire taken up by the top 250 clones (p = 0.039). Only a few patients were included in the study, and the authors note that the findings should be validated in a larger study. Because sequencing covered only the TCR beta chain and unpaired alpha chains were not captured, true repertoire diversity is likely underestimated.

Via the germline V gene, CDR1 is MNHNS and CDR2 SASEGT. The CDR3 holds 14 amino acids from the cysteine to the phenylalanine. CDR3 DNA only is kept here, 42 bases in frame from base 1. V is trimmed back by 3 bases and J by 7 bases, and the junction contains 6 bases that no gene match accounts for. TRIzol reagent was used to extract blood RNA from unsorted whole blood, while the DNeasy Blood & Tissue kit provided the germline DNA. Chronic HBV infection was present in the patients, and the patients were treatment-naive at sampling. Before surgery, roughly 4 milliliters of peripheral blood were collected into K2EDTA tubes. A constant-region primer and ProtoScript II reverse transcriptase were used to reverse-transcribe TCRbeta-specific cDNA from approximately 500 ng total RNA. Three nested multiplex PCR rounds, following a slightly modified ARM-PCR procedure, were used to build the TCRbeta libraries. Multiplex TRBV1-TRBV30 forward primers and a Cbeta reverse primer were used in the first two PCR rounds, each of which was run for around 9 cycles. A final 25-cycle PCR with Deep VentR polymerase added sample barcodes and Illumina adapters. Amplicons of 200-500 bp were gel-purified with a QIAquick gel extraction kit before sequencing. TCRbeta amplicons were sequenced on an Illumina HiSeq 2500 with 250-bp paired-end reads. On the study's bioinformatics: Quality trimming of reads was performed with Trimmomatic v0.33, and paired reads were merged with FLASH v1.2.11 so that full CDR3 sequences could be recovered. MiGEC v1.2.1b assigned V, D and J germline segments to the rearranged TCRbeta sequences. Clonotype statistics and Shannon-Wiener diversity indices were calculated with VDJtools v1.0.0. Except for diversity analysis, only each sample's 250 most abundant clonotypes were used in subsequent analyses to reduce sampling bias. TCRdb reprocessed the public reads (quality trimming at Q25 with fastp, clone calling with MiXCR) and kept in-frame beta chains. Records with the same CDR3 protein are collapsed into one entry carrying the most frequent genes and DNA. TCRdb, rather than the study authors, made the V and J calls. The sample table lists 200,000 or so distinct CDR3 sequences, 65% of them with a count of one. The ten most abundant clones make up about 7.1% of the sample.

The sample holds many counts of this clonotype. The clone's antigen remains unknown. No clone much larger than this one lies a single base away; base qualities are absent. The chain uses TRBV6-1 and TRBJ1-2, and 9 junctional nucleotides match TRBD1. This TCR came from a woman in her fifties or sixties with primary liver carcinoma and hepatitis B virus infection. Source material: peripheral blood. The nucleotide sequence is given as TGTGCCAGCAGTGAGGGGACAGGGAAGACTGGCTACACCTTC. The encoded protein is CASSEGTGKTGYTF.